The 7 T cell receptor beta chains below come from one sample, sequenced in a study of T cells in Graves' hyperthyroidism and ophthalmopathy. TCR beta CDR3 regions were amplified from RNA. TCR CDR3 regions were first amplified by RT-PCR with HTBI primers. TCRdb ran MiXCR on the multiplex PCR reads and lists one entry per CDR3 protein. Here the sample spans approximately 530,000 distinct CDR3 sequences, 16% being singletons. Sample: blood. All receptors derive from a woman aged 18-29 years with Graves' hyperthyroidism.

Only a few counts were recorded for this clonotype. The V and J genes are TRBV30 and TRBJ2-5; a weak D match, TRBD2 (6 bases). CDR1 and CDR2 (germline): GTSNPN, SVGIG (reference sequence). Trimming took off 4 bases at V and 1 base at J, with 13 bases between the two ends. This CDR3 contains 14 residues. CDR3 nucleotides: TGTGCCTGGACGAGGGAGGTCTCCCAAGAGACCCAGTACTTC. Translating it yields CAWTREVSQETQYF.

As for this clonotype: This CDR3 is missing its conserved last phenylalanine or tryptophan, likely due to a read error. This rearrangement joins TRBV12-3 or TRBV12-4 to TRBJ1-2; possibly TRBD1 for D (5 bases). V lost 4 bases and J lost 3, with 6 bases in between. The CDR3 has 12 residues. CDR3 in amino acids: CASSSRDYGYTS. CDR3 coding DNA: TGTGCCAGCAGTTCCAGGGACTATGGCTACACCTCC.

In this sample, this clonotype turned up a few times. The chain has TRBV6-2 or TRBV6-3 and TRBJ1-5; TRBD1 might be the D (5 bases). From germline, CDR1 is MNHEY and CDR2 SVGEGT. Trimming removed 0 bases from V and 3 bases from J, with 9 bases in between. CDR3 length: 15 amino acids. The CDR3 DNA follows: TGTGCCAGCAGTTACTCGGGGGGGGACAATCAGCCCCAGCATTTT. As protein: CASSYSGGDNQPQHF.

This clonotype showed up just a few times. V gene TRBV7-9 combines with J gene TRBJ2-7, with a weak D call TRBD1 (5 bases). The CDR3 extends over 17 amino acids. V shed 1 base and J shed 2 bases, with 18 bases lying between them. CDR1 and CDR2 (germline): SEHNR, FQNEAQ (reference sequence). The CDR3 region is CASSLESTRQQAYEQYF. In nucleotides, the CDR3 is TGTGCCAGCAGCTTAGAATCGACGAGACAGCAAGCCTACGAGCAGTACTTC.

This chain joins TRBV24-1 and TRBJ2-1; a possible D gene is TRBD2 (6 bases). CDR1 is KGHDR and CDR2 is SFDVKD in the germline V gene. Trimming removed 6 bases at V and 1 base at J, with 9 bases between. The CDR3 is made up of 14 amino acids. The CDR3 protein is CATSWRGSYNEQFF. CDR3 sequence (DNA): TGTGCCACCAGTTGGCGGGGTTCCTACAATGAGCAGTTCTTC.

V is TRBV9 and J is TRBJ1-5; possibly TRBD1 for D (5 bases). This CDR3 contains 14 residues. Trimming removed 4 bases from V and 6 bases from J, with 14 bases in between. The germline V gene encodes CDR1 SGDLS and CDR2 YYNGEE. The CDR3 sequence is CASSPSPGGQPQHF. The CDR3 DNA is TGTGCCAGCAGCCCAAGCCCCGGGGGTCAGCCCCAGCATTTT.

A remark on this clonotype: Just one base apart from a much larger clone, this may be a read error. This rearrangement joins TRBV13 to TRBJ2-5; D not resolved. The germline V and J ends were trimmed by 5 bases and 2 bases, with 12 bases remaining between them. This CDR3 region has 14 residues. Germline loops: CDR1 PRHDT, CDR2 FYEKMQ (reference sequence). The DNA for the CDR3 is TGTGCCAGCAGCCATGCTCGGCCACAAGAGACCCAGTACTTC. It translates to CASSHARPQETQYF.